These 12 T cell receptor beta chains were sequenced from one sample in a study of blood T cell repertoires in COVID-19. The repertoire was sequenced with immunoSEQ multiplex PCR; TCRdb's copy has only in-frame clones and lacks some. The sample lists about 300,000 clones; 83% were seen once. Source material: peripheral blood. The receptor source for this set is a woman aged 45 to 65 with acute or convalescent COVID-19.

The chain is built from TRBV5-6 and TRBJ1-3; possibly TRBD1 for D (5 bases). The V and J ends lost 4 bases and 3 bases respectively, with 8 bases between them. Per germline, CDR1 SGHDT and CDR2 YYEEEE. The CDR3 sequence is 13 residues long. DNA of the CDR3: TGTGCCAGCAGCAGGAGGGGTGGAAACACCATATATTTT. It codes for CASSRRGGNTIYF.

V usage is TRBV6-2 or TRBV6-3 and J usage is TRBJ2-5, with D hard to call. Trimming pared 1 base from V and 7 bases from J, leaving 16 bases between. This CDR3 is built from 15 residues. CDR1 MNHEY and CDR2 SVGEGT come from the germline V gene. In DNA, the CDR3 is TGTGCCAGCAGTTACTTTCTAGATAACTTCGGGACCCAGTACTTC. It codes for CASSYFLDNFGTQYF.

This chain's CDR3 is CASSRGHSYEQYF. The DNA for the CDR3 is TGTGCCAGCAGCAGGGGACATTCCTACGAGCAGTACTTC. The chain has TRBV7-2 and TRBJ2-7; TRBD1 is a possible D gene (6 bases). Germline CDR1 SGHTA, CDR2 FQGNSA. V was clipped by 5 bases and J by 1 base, with 9 bases between them. The length of the CDR3 is 13 residues.

The V gene is TRBV5-8, the J gene TRBJ1-2; D unclear. The CDR3 is 16 amino acids. Looked up from germline, CDR1 is SGHTS and CDR2 is YDEGEE. Trimming took off 0 bases at V and 0 bases at J, with 12 bases between the two ends. Here the CDR3 DNA reads TGTGCCAGCAGCTTGGCCCCGACACCGACTAACTATGGCTACACCTTC. Translated, it gives CASSLAPTPTNYGYTF.

The V gene is TRBV2, the J gene TRBJ1-4, with D hard to call. The germline CDR1 and CDR2 sequences are SNHLY and FYNNEI. This CDR3 contains 14 residues. Trimming pared 1 base from V and 11 bases from J, leaving 14 bases between. In DNA, the CDR3 is TGTGCCAGCAGTGAAGTCACGAGTATCCGGAAACTGTTTTTT. Translating it yields CASSEVTSIRKLFF.

This clone was counted a single time. The V gene is TRBV30, the J gene TRBJ2-1; TRBD2 matches at 8 bases. CDR3 size: 16 residues. Germline V CDR1 and CDR2: GTSNPN, SVGIG (reference sequence). V lost 2 bases and J lost 10; bases outside the gene matches: 16. CDR3 region: CAWSPRPGTSQQEQFF. Here the CDR3 DNA reads TGTGCCTGGAGTCCTCGACCAGGGACTAGTCAGCAAGAGCAGTTCTTC. Complete variable domain (other parts from reference TRBV30 and TRBJ2-1): SQTIHQWPATLVQPVGSPLSLECTVEGTSNPNLYWYRQAAGRGLQLLFYSVGIGQISSEVPQNLSASRPQDRQFILSSKKLLLSDSGFYLCAWSPRPGTSQQEQFFGPGTRLTVL.

This chain connects TRBV7-9 to TRBJ2-1; 10 bases are shared with TRBD2. J lost 6 bases, V lost 5 bases, and 16 bases had no gene match. Germline V CDR1 and CDR2: SEHNR, FQNEAQ (reference sequence). The CDR3 runs to 18 residues. CDR3 DNA: TGTGCCAGCAGCGAACGAGGCCTCCCGGGACTAGCGCTCAATGAGCAGTTCTTC. Its protein is CASSERGLPGLALNEQFF.

This sequence joins TRBV12-5 and TRBJ2-3, with 10 bases aligning to TRBD2. This CDR3 region has 13 residues. Germline V gene data show CDR1 as LGHNT and CDR2 as FRNRAP. Trimming at V came to 6 bases and at J to 5 bases, leaving 2 bases not matched to a gene. CDR3 region: CASGASGGDTQYF. The CDR3 nucleotides are TGTGCTAGTGGGGCTAGCGGGGGAGATACGCAGTATTTT.

The chain recombines TRBV5-5 with TRBJ2-3, with D possibly being TRBD1 (5 bases). Germline V gives CDR1 SGHKS, CDR2 YYEKEE (reference sequence). CDR3 size: 13 residues. V shed 2 bases and J shed 6 bases, with 10 bases lying between them. This CDR3 reads CASSFRVADTQYF. The DNA for the CDR3 is TGTGCCAGCAGCTTCAGGGTTGCCGATACGCAGTATTTT. The full variable domain, in which reference TRBV5-5 and TRBJ2-3 provide the parts outside the CDR3, is DAGVTQSPTHLIKTRGQQVTLRCSPISGHKSVSWYQQVLGQGPQFIFQYYEKEERGRGNFPDRFSARQFPNYSSELNVNALLLGDSALYLCASSFRVADTQYFGPGTRLTVL.

Only one count was recorded for this clone. The rearrangement uses TRBV7-2 and TRBJ1-5; D gene ambiguous. Germline CDR1 is SGHTA and CDR2 is FQGNSA. This CDR3 region has 14 residues. Deletions cut 6 bases from V and 0 bases from J, with 9 bases between. The CDR3 DNA follows: TGTGCCAGCAGTTCCCTATATAGCAATCAGCCCCAGCATTTT. Encoded protein: CASSSLYSNQPQHF. The full variable domain, with the rest looked up from reference TRBV7-2 and TRBJ1-5, is GAGVSQSPSNKVTEKGKDVELRCDPISGHTALYWYRQSLGQGLEFLIYFQGNSAPDKSGLPSDRFSAERTGGSVSTLTIQRTQQEDSAVYLCASSSLYSNQPQHFGDGTRLSIL.

The rearrangement links TRBV7-2 to TRBJ2-7, with 8 bases aligning to TRBD2. The CDR3 runs 14 residues. Germline CDR1 and CDR2: SGHTA and FQGNSA. J was trimmed by 7 bases and V by 2 bases; bases with no gene match: 7. As DNA, the CDR3 is TGTGCCAGCAGCTTACGGCGGGGGGAGGGGGAGCAGTACTTC. Amino acid sequence: CASSLRRGEGEQYF.

V usage is TRBV5-1 and J usage is TRBJ2-3; 10 bases align to TRBD2. The germline V gene has CDR1 SGHRS and CDR2 YFSETQ. The CDR3 sequence is 17 residues long. V lost 3 bases to trimming and J lost 5 bases; unmatched junction nucleotides: 12. The CDR3 reads CASSSGALAGDRDTQYF. The CDR3, as DNA: TGCGCCAGCAGCTCGGGGGCCCTAGCGGGGGATAGAGATACGCAGTATTTT. The full variable domain, with the rest looked up from reference TRBV5-1 and TRBJ2-3, is KAGVTQTPRYLIKTRGQQVTLSCSPISGHRSVSWYQQTPGQGLQFLFEYFSETQRNKGNFPGRFSGRQFSNSRSEMNVSTLELGDSALYLCASSSGALAGDRDTQYFGPGTRLTVL.